This T cell receptor beta chain is drawn from a study of CXCR3-negative and CXCR3-positive naive CD8 T cells. From germline, CDR1 is LGHNA and CDR2 YSLEER. The CDR3 is 15 amino acids. As to this clonotype: No antigen is known for it.

Study-wide results and limits: Higher TRB CDR3 hydrophobicity marked CXCR3-positive naive cells relative to CXCR3-negative naive cells. Partial loss of CXCR3 expression followed cryopreservation; most assays used fresh PBMCs.

The libraries of TRB cDNA were constructed through 5' RACE using UMI labels. TCRdb reprocessed the 5' RACE reads and reports one entry per CDR3 protein, with no DNA. Its listing shows 150,000 or so distinct CDR3 sequences. Researchers reported sorting every CD8+ T cell subset in triplicate, about 290,000 cells per sort. The naive CD8+ gate required CD45RO-CCR7+CD27+CD95- phenotype. The TCR originated in a human donor in good health. Some clones in this sample may be carry-over from other donors' samples. The sequencing sample was made of naive CXCR3- CD8+ T cells from blood. As to subset: CD45RO-CCR7+CD27+CD95- naive CD8+ T cells lacking CXCR3 (TNR3-). The rearrangement links TRBV4-3 to TRBJ2-1; no DNA is available, so the TRBD1 call from TCRdb remains unchecked. CDR3 sequence: CASSQGTGGQHEQFF.